These T cell receptor beta chains were read from a single sample in a study of blood T cell repertoires in COVID-19. Produced via immunoSEQ multiplex PCR; TCRdb's table is partial and in-frame only. Of around 360,000 clones in the sample, more than 70% are singletons; the top ten hold less than 2.5%. The sequenced material came from PBMCs or T cells enriched from blood (not recorded which). Receptor source: a man aged 35 to 55 in a cohort exposed to, infected with or recovered from COVID-19 (not recorded which). CDR3s include the opening cysteine and the closing phenylalanine or tryptophan. A D gene is named only where the DNA matches it firmly. Expanded clones get a size class; other rows say once, few or many, or leave the size out.

V: TRBV5-1; J: TRBJ1-1; size: -; D: -; CDR3: CASSFGRGQNTEAFF; DNA: TGCGCCAGCAGCTTCGGGCGGGGCCAGAACACTGAAGCTTTCTTT
V: TRBV25-1; J: TRBJ2-1; size: -; D: TRBD2; CDR3: CASSEWELAGVNEQFF; DNA: TGTGCCAGCAGTGAATGGGAACTAGCGGGAGTAAATGAGCAGTTCTTC
V: TRBV5-1; J: TRBJ1-5; size: -; D: TRBD1; CDR3: CASSLAGGNQPQHF; DNA: TGCGCCAGCAGCTTGGCAGGGGGTAATCAGCCCCAGCATTTT
V: TRBV4-1; J: TRBJ2-1; size: -; D: TRBD1; CDR3: CASSQGVGDRGVGEQFF; DNA: TGCGCCAGCAGCCAAGGAGTAGGGGACAGGGGGGTTGGTGAGCAGTTCTTC
V: TRBV7-8; J: TRBJ2-2; size: -; D: -; CDR3: CASSLAPGVDTGELFF; DNA: TGTGCCAGCAGCTTAGCACCGGGAGTGGACACCGGGGAGCTGTTTTTT
V: TRBV19; J: TRBJ2-1; size: once; D: -; CDR3: CASRRLESSYNEQFF; DNA: TGTGCCAGTAGAAGACTCGAAAGCTCCTACAATGAGCAGTTCTTC
V: TRBV2; J: TRBJ2-2; size: few; D: -; CDR3: CASSALAVNTGELFF; DNA: TGTGCCAGCAGTGCTTTGGCGGTGAACACCGGGGAGCTGTTTTTT
V: TRBV18; J: TRBJ2-1; size: once; D: -; CDR3: CASSPGGSYNEQFF; DNA: TGTGCCAGCTCACCAGGAGGGTCCTACAATGAGCAGTTCTTC
V: TRBV29-1; J: TRBJ1-3; size: -; D: -; CDR3: CSVEAGPDIFGNTIYF; DNA: TGCAGCGTTGAAGCCGGTCCGGACATCTTTGGAAACACCATATATTTT
V: TRBV5-1; J: TRBJ1-3; size: -; D: TRBD1; CDR3: CASSSTGGYGNTIYF; DNA: TGCGCCAGCAGCTCTACAGGGGGCTACGGAAACACCATATATTTT
V: TRBV6-6; J: TRBJ1-2; size: -; D: -; CDR3: CASSYGTGRLNYGYTF; DNA: TGTGCCAGCAGTTACGGAACGGGTCGCCTTAACTATGGCTACACCTTC
V: TRBV7-9; J: TRBJ2-1; size: -; D: -; CDR3: CASSTQAGVSYNEQFF; DNA: TGTGCCAGCAGCACCCAAGCCGGAGTATCCTACAATGAGCAGTTCTTC
V: TRBV9; J: TRBJ1-4; size: -; D: TRBD1; CDR3: CASSTGTGNEKLFF; DNA: TGTGCCAGCAGTACCGGGACAGGGAATGAAAAACTGTTTTTT
V: TRBV6-5; J: TRBJ1-2; size: -; D: -; CDR3: CASSQGTIYGYTF; DNA: TGTGCCAGCAGTCAGGGGACAATATATGGCTACACCTTC
V: TRBV20-1; J: TRBJ1-6; size: -; D: -; CDR3: CSASQGSSYNSPLHF; DNA: TGCAGTGCTAGTCAGGGGTCTTCCTATAATTCACCCCTCCACTTT
V: TRBV18; J: TRBJ2-7; size: -; D: TRBD2; CDR3: CASSAGTSGTYEQYF; DNA: TGTGCCAGCTCGGCCGGGACTAGCGGTACCTACGAGCAGTACTTC
V: TRBV28; J: TRBJ2-2; size: once; D: TRBD2; CDR3: CASSPAFRGGLEAGELFF; DNA: TGTGCCAGCAGTCCCGCCTTTCGGGGGGGGCTGGAGGCCGGGGAGCTGTTTTTT
V: TRBV5-1; J: TRBJ2-1; size: -; D: TRBD2; CDR3: CASSLGLAGSSYNEQFF; DNA: TGCGCCAGCAGCTTGGGTCTAGCGGGGAGCTCCTACAATGAGCAGTTCTTC
V: TRBV10-1; J: TRBJ2-7; size: -; D: TRBD1; CDR3: CASSGYRGPLYEQYF; DNA: TGCGCCAGCAGTGGATACAGGGGGCCATTGTACGAGCAGTACTTC
V: TRBV6-1; J: TRBJ2-3; size: -; D: TRBD2; CDR3: CASSARTSGMTDTQYF; DNA: TGTGCCAGCAGTGCCAGGACTAGCGGGATGACAGATACGCAGTATTTT
V: TRBV28; J: TRBJ2-3; size: once; D: TRBD1; CDR3: CASSFGSQGQGARDTQYF; DNA: TGTGCCAGCAGTTTTGGTTCCCAGGGACAGGGGGCACGAGATACGCAGTATTTT
V: TRBV4-1; J: TRBJ1-1; size: -; D: -; CDR3: CASSQVAPNTEAFF; DNA: TGCGCCAGCAGCCAAGTGGCCCCGAACACTGAAGCTTTCTTT
V: TRBV3-1/TRBV3-2; J: TRBJ2-1; size: once; D: TRBD2; CDR3: CASSQAAGGVNEQFF; DNA: TGTGCCAGCAGCCAAGCGGCGGGAGGGGTAAATGAGCAGTTCTTC
V: TRBV27; J: TRBJ1-3; size: -; D: -; CDR3: CASSFKVPSGISGNTIYF; DNA: TGTGCCAGCAGTTTTAAAGTCCCAAGTGGCATCTCTGGAAACACCATATATTTT
V: TRBV29-1; J: TRBJ2-3; size: -; D: TRBD2; CDR3: CSVEDEGTSGDTQYF; DNA: TGCAGCGTTGAAGATGAGGGGACTAGCGGGGATACGCAGTATTTT
V: TRBV5-1; J: TRBJ1-2; size: -; D: -; CDR3: CASSPMDGGGYTF; DNA: TGCGCCAGCAGCCCGATGGACGGCGGGGGCTACACCTTC
V: TRBV30; J: TRBJ2-1; size: -; D: -; CDR3: CARELYESGFNEQFF; DNA: TGTGCCCGGGAACTCTACGAATCGGGGTTCAATGAGCAGTTCTTC
V: TRBV25-1; J: TRBJ2-7; size: -; D: -; CDR3: CASSESLGLTYEQYF; DNA: TGTGCCAGCAGTGAAAGCTTGGGACTGACCTACGAGCAGTACTTC
V: TRBV7-9; J: TRBJ2-7; size: -; D: -; CDR3: CASSRGKAYEQYF; DNA: TGTGCCAGCAGCCGAGGGAAAGCCTACGAGCAGTACTTC
V: TRBV11-1; J: TRBJ1-6; size: -; D: -; CDR3: CASSLGRSPLHF; DNA: TGTGCCAGCAGCCTAGGGAGATCACCCCTCCACTTT
V: TRBV2; J: TRBJ1-5; size: -; D: -; CDR3: CASIQGSNQPQHF; DNA: TGTGCCAGCATTCAGGGGAGCAATCAGCCCCAGCATTTT
V: TRBV7-2; J: TRBJ1-5; size: -; D: -; CDR3: CASSFTGVNQPQHF; DNA: TGTGCCAGCAGCTTTACGGGGGTCAATCAGCCCCAGCATTTT
V: TRBV13; J: TRBJ2-2; size: -; D: TRBD1; CDR3: CASRPGTVSTGELFF; DNA: TGTGCCAGCAGACCCGGGACAGTAAGCACCGGGGAGCTGTTTTTT
V: TRBV3-1/TRBV3-2; J: TRBJ2-5; size: once; D: TRBD2; CDR3: CASSQGLAGETQYF; DNA: TGTGCCAGCAGCCAAGGACTAGCGGGAGAGACCCAGTACTTC
V: TRBV6-4; J: TRBJ2-4; size: -; D: -; CDR3: CASSDSGRGDIQYF; DNA: TGTGCCAGCAGTGACTCTGGCAGGGGTGACATTCAGTACTTC
V: TRBV10-1; J: TRBJ2-1; size: -; D: -; CDR3: CASSGTFNNEQFF; DNA: TGCGCCAGCTCCGGGACTTTCAACAATGAGCAGTTCTTC
V: TRBV12-3/TRBV12-4; J: TRBJ1-3; size: -; D: -; CDR3: CASRTGGNTIYF; DNA: TGTGCCAGCAGGACAGGCGGAAACACCATATATTTT
V: TRBV3-1/TRBV3-2; J: TRBJ2-3; size: -; D: TRBD1; CDR3: CASSQLLQGAVDTQYF; DNA: TGTGCCAGCAGCCAATTGTTACAGGGGGCAGTAGATACGCAGTATTTT
V: TRBV5-1; J: TRBJ1-2; size: -; D: -; CDR3: CASNLDSRDYGYTF; DNA: TGCGCCAGCAACTTGGACAGCCGAGACTATGGCTACACCTTC
V: TRBV5-8; J: TRBJ1-3; size: once; D: -; CDR3: CASSTLGRGGNTIYF; DNA: TGTGCCAGCAGCACCCTGGGCAGGGGCGGAAACACCATATATTTT
V: TRBV3-1/TRBV3-2; J: TRBJ1-4; size: -; D: -; CDR3: CASSQDHGSEKLFF; DNA: TGTGCCAGCAGCCAAGATCACGGGAGTGAAAAACTGTTTTTT
V: TRBV7-2; J: TRBJ2-1; size: -; D: TRBD2; CDR3: CASSLASKTSGIYNEQFF; DNA: TGTGCCAGCAGCTTAGCCTCCAAGACTAGCGGGATTTACAATGAGCAGTTCTTC
V: TRBV28; J: TRBJ2-7; size: once; D: TRBD1; CDR3: CASSGQGGEQYF; DNA: TGTGCCAGCAGTGGACAGGGGGGCGAGCAGTACTTC
V: TRBV11-2; J: TRBJ2-1; size: -; D: TRBD2; CDR3: CASSLRLAGPYNEQFF; DNA: TGTGCCAGCAGCCTCCGGCTAGCGGGCCCTTACAATGAGCAGTTCTTC
V: TRBV10-2; J: TRBJ1-5; size: -; D: -; CDR3: CASGQTSRNQPQHF; DNA: TGCGCCAGCGGGCAGACGTCTCGCAATCAGCCCCAGCATTTT
V: TRBV4-1; J: TRBJ2-7; size: -; D: TRBD2; CDR3: CASSQGLAGGPYEQYF; DNA: TGCGCCAGCAGCCAAGGGTTAGCGGGAGGGCCCTACGAGCAGTACTTC
V: TRBV5-1; J: TRBJ2-7; size: once; D: TRBD1; CDR3: CASSLGTGDKQQYF; DNA: TGCGCCAGCAGCCTAGGGACAGGGGACAAACAGCAGTACTTC
V: TRBV6-5; J: TRBJ2-2; size: -; D: -; CDR3: CASSLLPTTGELFF; DNA: TGTGCCAGCAGCTTACTTCCGACAACCGGGGAGCTGTTTTTT
V: TRBV5-1; J: TRBJ1-5; size: -; D: -; CDR3: CASSPGVGQPSNQPQHF; DNA: TGCGCCAGCAGCCCAGGGGTTGGACAACCTAGCAATCAGCCCCAGCATTTT
V: TRBV3-1/TRBV3-2; J: TRBJ1-5; size: -; D: -; CDR3: CASSQDRLTNQPQHF; DNA: TGTGCCAGCAGCCAAGATCGGCTGACAAATCAGCCCCAGCATTTT
V: TRBV5-5; J: TRBJ1-2; size: -; D: -; CDR3: CASVLRWSEYGYTF; DNA: TGTGCCAGCGTTTTACGGTGGTCGGAGTATGGCTACACCTTC
V: TRBV27; J: TRBJ2-2; size: -; D: -; CDR3: CASSPYTGELFF; DNA: TGTGCCAGCAGTCCCTACACCGGGGAGCTGTTTTTT
V: TRBV7-2; J: TRBJ2-1; size: -; D: TRBD2; CDR3: CASSPLAGNNNEQFF; DNA: TGTGCCAGCAGCCCACTAGCGGGAAACAACAATGAGCAGTTCTTC